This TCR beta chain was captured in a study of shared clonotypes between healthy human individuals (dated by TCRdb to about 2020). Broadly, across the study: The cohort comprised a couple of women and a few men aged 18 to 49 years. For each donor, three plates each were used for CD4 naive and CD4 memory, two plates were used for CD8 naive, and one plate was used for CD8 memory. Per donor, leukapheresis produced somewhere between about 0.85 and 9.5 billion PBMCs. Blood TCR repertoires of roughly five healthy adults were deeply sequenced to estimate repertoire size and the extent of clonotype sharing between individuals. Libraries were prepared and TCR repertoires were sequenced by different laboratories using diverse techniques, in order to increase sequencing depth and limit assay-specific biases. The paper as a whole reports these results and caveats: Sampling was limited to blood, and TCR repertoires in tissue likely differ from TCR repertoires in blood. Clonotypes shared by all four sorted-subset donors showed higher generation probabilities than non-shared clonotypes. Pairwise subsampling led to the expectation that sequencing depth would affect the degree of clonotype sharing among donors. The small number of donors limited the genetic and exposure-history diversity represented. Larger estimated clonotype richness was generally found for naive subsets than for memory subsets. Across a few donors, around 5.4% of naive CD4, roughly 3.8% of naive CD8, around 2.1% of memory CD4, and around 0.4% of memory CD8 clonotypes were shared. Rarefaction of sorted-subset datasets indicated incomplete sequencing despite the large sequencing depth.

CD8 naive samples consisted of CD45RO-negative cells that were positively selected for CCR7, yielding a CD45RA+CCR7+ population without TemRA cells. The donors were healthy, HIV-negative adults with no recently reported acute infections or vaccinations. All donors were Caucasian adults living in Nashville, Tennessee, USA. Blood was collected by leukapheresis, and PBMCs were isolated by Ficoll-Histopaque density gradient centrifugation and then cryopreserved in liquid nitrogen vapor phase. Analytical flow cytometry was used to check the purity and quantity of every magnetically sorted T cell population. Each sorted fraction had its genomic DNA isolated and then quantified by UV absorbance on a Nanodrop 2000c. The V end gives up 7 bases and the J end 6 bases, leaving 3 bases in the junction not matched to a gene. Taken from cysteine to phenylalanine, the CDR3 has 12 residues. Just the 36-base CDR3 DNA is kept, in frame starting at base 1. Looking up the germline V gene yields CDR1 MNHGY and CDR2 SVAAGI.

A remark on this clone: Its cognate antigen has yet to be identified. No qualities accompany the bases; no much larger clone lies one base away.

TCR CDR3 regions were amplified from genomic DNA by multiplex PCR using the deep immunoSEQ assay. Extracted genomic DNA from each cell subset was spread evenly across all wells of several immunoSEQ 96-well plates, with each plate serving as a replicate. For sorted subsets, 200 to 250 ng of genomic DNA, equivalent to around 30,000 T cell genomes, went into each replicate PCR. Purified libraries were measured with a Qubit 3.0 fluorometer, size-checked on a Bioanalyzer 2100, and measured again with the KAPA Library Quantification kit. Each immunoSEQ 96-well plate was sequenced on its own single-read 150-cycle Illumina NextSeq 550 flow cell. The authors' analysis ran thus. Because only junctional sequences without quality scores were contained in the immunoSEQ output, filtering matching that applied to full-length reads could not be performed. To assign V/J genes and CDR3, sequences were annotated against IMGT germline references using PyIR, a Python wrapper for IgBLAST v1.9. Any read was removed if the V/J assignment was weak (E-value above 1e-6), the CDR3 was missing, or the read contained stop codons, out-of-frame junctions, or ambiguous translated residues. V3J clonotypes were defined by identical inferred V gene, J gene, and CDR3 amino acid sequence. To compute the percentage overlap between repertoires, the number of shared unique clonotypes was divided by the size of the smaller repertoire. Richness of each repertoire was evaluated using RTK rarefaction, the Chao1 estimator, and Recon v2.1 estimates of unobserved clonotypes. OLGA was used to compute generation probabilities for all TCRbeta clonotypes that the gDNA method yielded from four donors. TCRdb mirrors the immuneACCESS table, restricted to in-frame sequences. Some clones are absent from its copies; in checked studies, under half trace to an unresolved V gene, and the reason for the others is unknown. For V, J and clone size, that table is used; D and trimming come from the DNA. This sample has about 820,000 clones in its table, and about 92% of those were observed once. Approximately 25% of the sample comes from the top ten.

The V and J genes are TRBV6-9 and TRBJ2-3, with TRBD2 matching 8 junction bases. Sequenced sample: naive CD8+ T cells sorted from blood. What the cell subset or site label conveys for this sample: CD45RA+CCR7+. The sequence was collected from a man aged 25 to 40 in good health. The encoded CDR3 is CASKAGEDTQYF. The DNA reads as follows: TGTGCCAGCAAAGCGGGAGAGGATACGCAGTATTTT.